A single TCR beta chain is shown here with its context. In germline, CDR1 is ENHRY, CDR2 SYGVKD. The CDR3 runs 14 residues. V lost 4 bases and J 0 bases, leaving 7 bases between the germline ends. Clones were sequenced by immunoSEQ multiplex PCR, and TCRdb holds only the in-frame ones, with some missing. The data contain 250,000 to 300,000 clones, roughly 84% of them seen just once; the ten biggest clones take up about 3.5%. This sample was taken from a study of blood T cell repertoires in COVID-19. The sequenced material came from PBMCs or T cells enriched from blood (not recorded which). The receptor was isolated from a man in his fifties or sixties who had recovered from COVID-19. The chain joins TRBV10-3 to TRBJ2-1; perhaps TRBD2 as D (6 bases). The CDR3 spells CAISGGDSYNEQFF. Here the CDR3 DNA reads TGTGCCATCAGTGGGGGGGACTCCTACAATGAGCAGTTCTTC.